These 12 T cell receptor beta chains were sequenced from one sample in a study of blood T cell repertoires in COVID-19 (dated by TCRdb to the early 2020s). Libraries were built with the immunoSEQ multiplex PCR assay. The clones in this table, taken by TCRdb from immuneACCESS, are in-frame only. Not every clone is retained; where verified, under half of the shortfall comes from an unresolved V gene, and the cause of the rest is unknown. The sample yields 160,000 or so clones; just under 80% were counted once. About 14% of the sample is held by the ten biggest clonotypes. Sequencing was carried out using peripheral blood. The receptor set was obtained from a woman older than 75 with acute or convalescent COVID-19.

V is TRBV4-1 and J is TRBJ1-4, with 9 bases matching TRBD1. V was pared by 3 bases and J by 5 bases, with 1 base of the junction left unmatched. The germline V gene encodes CDR1 MGHRA and CDR2 YSYEKL. The CDR3 loop spans 14 amino acids. The CDR3 reads CASSQTGGNEKLFF. The CDR3 region has the DNA TGCGCCAGCAGCCAGACAGGGGGGAATGAAAAACTGTTTTTT.

This clone showed up just a few times. This rearrangement joins TRBV28 to TRBJ1-2, with TRBD1 as a possible D gene (6 bases). The CDR3 length is 16 residues. Germline lookup yields CDR1 MDHEN and CDR2 SYDVKM. Between the trimmed V and J ends, which lost 4 bases and 0 bases, there was a span of 15 bases. This CDR3 is CASSSPGGAANYGYTF. The DNA of the CDR3 is TGTGCCAGCAGTTCCCCCGGGGGGGCAGCTAACTATGGCTACACCTTC.

CDR3 in amino acids: CASSDRSNQPQHF. DNA for the CDR3: TGCGCCAGCAGTGACAGGAGCAATCAGCCCCAGCATTTT. The rearrangement joins TRBV10-2 to TRBJ1-5; no clear D gene. The V end was cut by 3 bases, the J end by 1 base, with 4 bases between. The V gene's germline CDR1 is WSHSY and CDR2 SAAADI. The CDR3 is 13 residues long.

The CDR3 coding sequence is TGTGCCAGCAGTGATGGGGGCATCTACGAGCAGTACTTC. Encoded protein: CASSDGGIYEQYF. The chain uses TRBV2 and TRBJ2-7; D might be TRBD1 (6 bases). This CDR3 contains 13 residues. Germline-derived CDR1 and CDR2 are SNHLY and FYNNEI. Trimming cost V 3 bases and J 3 bases, with 9 bases left between them.

This clone appeared once. The genes are TRBV4-1 and TRBJ1-1; 10 positions agree with TRBD1. Germline V gene lookup returns CDR1 MGHRA and CDR2 YSYEKL. The CDR3 has 17 amino acids. Losses at the gene ends were 4 bases for V and 0 bases for J; bases not matched to a gene: 8. CDR3 loop: CASSLGQGRDLNTEAFF. Written as DNA, the CDR3 is TGCGCCAGCAGCCTGGGACAGGGGAGGGACTTGAACACTGAAGCTTTCTTT.

The sample holds a few counts of this clone. J is TRBJ2-2 and V is TRBV27, with a tentative D call TRBD2 (7 bases). This CDR3 is 16 amino acids long. Per germline, CDR1 MNHEY and CDR2 SMNVEV (reference sequence). The V and J ends lost 6 bases and 5 bases respectively, with 19 bases between them. CDR3 DNA: TGTGCCAGCAGCCGGAAGGGGGGGGCTGGAACCGGGGAGCTGTTTTTT. This codes for CASSRKGGAGTGELFF.

This clone has more than one count but fewer than ten. The chain uses TRBV5-6 and TRBJ2-7, with 9 nucleotides matching TRBD1. The trim removed 4 bases at V and 2 bases at J, leaving 13 bases unmatched. CDR3 length: 17 amino acids. Germline lookup yields CDR1 SGHDT and CDR2 YYEEEE. In DNA, the CDR3 is TGTGCCAGCAGCCGACTGACTTACCGGGACAGGGCCTACGAGCAGTACTTC. It yields the protein CASSRLTYRDRAYEQYF.

The J gene is TRBJ1-4, the V gene TRBV29-1, with D perhaps matching TRBD1 (5 bases). Germline V lookup: CDR1 SQVTM, CDR2 ANQGSEA. This CDR3 has 14 amino acids. Between the trimmed V and J ends, which lost 4 bases and 5 bases, there was a span of 14 bases. Here the CDR3 reads CSVGSGLLNEKLFF. CDR3 bases: TGCAGCGTTGGCTCGGGACTCCTAAATGAAAAACTGTTTTTT.

The rearrangement joins TRBV19 to TRBJ2-6, with 7 bases fitting TRBD1. The length of the CDR3 is 17 residues. Germline values: CDR1 LNHDA, CDR2 SQIVND (reference sequence). Germline trimming cut 7 bases from V and 0 bases from J; bases unmatched to any gene: 9. The CDR3 region has the DNA TGTGCCAGTACTGGGGGACAGTCTCTCTCTGGGGCCAACGTCCTGACTTTC. Translating gives CASTGGQSLSGANVLTF.

V is TRBV7-2 and J is TRBJ1-1, with D uncertain. The CDR3 is made up of 13 amino acids. V was shortened by 3 bases and J by 1 base, with 6 bases between the two germline ends. CDR1 and CDR2 from the germline V gene are SGHTA and FQGNSA. The CDR3 DNA follows: TGTGCCAGCAGCTTGTCATCGAACACTGAAGCTTTCTTT. Translated, it gives CASSLSSNTEAFF.

The rearrangement uses TRBV29-1 and TRBJ2-3; D is unresolved. This CDR3 has 11 amino acids. The V and J ends lost 4 bases and 4 bases respectively, with 6 bases between them. CDR1 SQVTM and CDR2 ANQGSEA come from the germline V gene. The CDR3 coding sequence is TGCAGCGTTGTAATTCCAGATACGCAGTATTTT. Translated: CSVVIPDTQYF.

The chain carries TRBV28 and TRBJ1-2, with a weak D call TRBD1 (5 bases). V shed 6 bases and J shed 6 bases, with 29 bases lying between them. CDR3 length: 18 residues. Germline-derived CDR1 and CDR2 are MDHEN and SYDVKM. The CDR3 here is CASRGGWSSMGRKDGYTF. CDR3 coding DNA: TGTGCCAGCAGGGGGGGGTGGTCCTCCATGGGTCGAAAAGATGGCTACACCTTC.